These 27 T cell receptor beta chains came from one sample sequenced in a study of OX40 agonist ivuxolimab in advanced cancers. Sequenced by immunoSEQ multiplex PCR; TCRdb stores in-frame clones only, minus some. The sample carries 65,000 to 90,000 clones, 91% recorded once. The sequenced sample was CD4+ or CD8+ T cells sorted from blood, obtained in a trial of the OX40 agonist ivuxolimab. The receptors derive from an adult with an advanced solid tumor such as melanoma, head and neck, liver or kidney cancer.

This chain links TRBV28 with TRBJ2-7; no reliable D call. Trimming removed 4 bases at V and 2 bases at J, with 9 bases between. The CDR3 is 13 residues long. Per germline, CDR1 MDHEN and CDR2 SYDVKM. CDR3 DNA: TGTGCCAGCAGTTCACATACCCCCTACGAGCAGTACTTC. It encodes CASSSHTPYEQYF.

J is TRBJ2-2 and V is TRBV4-1, with TRBD2 identical over 9 bases. Germline CDR1 and CDR2: MGHRA and YSYEKL. Unmatched junction bases numbered 5, after V lost 2 bases and J lost 4 bases. The CDR3 is made up of 16 amino acids. Here the CDR3 DNA reads TGCGCCAGCAGCCAACGCGGGAGGGCCCCCACCGGGGAGCTGTTTTTT. Encoded protein: CASSQRGRAPTGELFF.

In this sample, this clone turned up a few times. The V call is TRBV19, the J call TRBJ1-1; D is unresolved. V was pared by 5 bases and J by 2 bases, with 12 bases between. The CDR3 sequence is 14 residues long. Germline loops: CDR1 LNHDA, CDR2 SQIVND (reference sequence). DNA of the CDR3: TGTGCCAGTAGTCCCTACGAGGGCAACACTGAAGCTTTCTTT. It specifies CASSPYEGNTEAFF.

The chain carries TRBV5-4 and TRBJ2-5; 10 bases are shared with TRBD1. With the DNA end fitting TRBJ2-7 better, the J assignment may be wrong. This CDR3 comprises 15 residues. CDR1 and CDR2 (germline): SGHNT, YYREEE (reference sequence). The chain's CDR3 is CASSLKGTGAYEQYF. CDR3 sequence (DNA): TGTGCCAGCAGCCTGAAGGGGACAGGGGCCTACGAGCAGTACTTC.

This chain connects TRBV19 to TRBJ2-3; 10 bases agree with TRBD1. The V gene's germline CDR1 is LNHDA and CDR2 SQIVND (reference sequence). There are 15 residues in the CDR3. The V and J ends lost 1 base and 6 bases, in that order; junction bases with no gene match: 4. This CDR3 is CASSIGGTGADTQYF. CDR3 DNA: TGTGCCAGTAGTATAGGCGGGACAGGGGCCGATACGCAGTATTTT.

The chain uses TRBV4-3 and TRBJ2-2, with TRBD1 matching 8 bases. Germline-derived CDR1 and CDR2 are LGHNA and YSLEER. This CDR3 is 14 amino acids long. J lost 6 bases, V lost 4 bases, and 4 bases had no gene match. CDR3 nucleotides: TGCGCCAGCAGCCGACAGGGGTCAGCCGGGGAGCTGTTTTTT. This encodes CASSRQGSAGELFF.

The gene calls are TRBV6-1 and TRBJ2-3; a possible D gene is TRBD1 (6 bases). CDR3 size: 16 residues. V was cut by 8 bases and J by 2 bases, with 20 bases left in between. The germline V gene has CDR1 MNHNS and CDR2 SASEGT. The CDR3 loop reads CASGADRFPTTDTQYF. DNA for the CDR3: TGTGCCAGCGGTGCCGACAGGTTCCCTACCACAGATACGCAGTATTTT.

V usage is TRBV6-5 and J usage is TRBJ1-5, with 9 bases lining up with TRBD1. Per germline, CDR1 MNHEY and CDR2 SVGAGI. The CDR3 is 16 amino acids. The junction had 7 bases not matched to a gene; V was cut back by 2 bases and J by 5 bases. The CDR3: CASSYAGQGFYQPQHF. CDR3 DNA: TGTGCCAGCAGTTACGCGGGACAGGGATTTTATCAGCCCCAGCATTTT.

The chain joins TRBV27 to TRBJ2-3; TRBD2 agrees at 14 bases. Germline V gene sequence: CDR1 MNHEY, CDR2 SMNVEV (reference sequence). The CDR3 is 19 amino acids. Germline trimming cut 1 base from V and 1 base from J; bases unmatched to any gene: 7. The CDR3 region is CASSLYGTSGRIGTDTQYF. In DNA form, the CDR3 reads TGTGCCAGCAGTTTATACGGGACTAGCGGGAGAATCGGCACAGATACGCAGTATTTT.

V gene TRBV2 combines with J gene TRBJ1-5, with a tentative D call TRBD1 (5 bases). The V end was cut by 6 bases, the J end by 2 bases, with 14 bases between. CDR3 length: 15 residues. The germline V gene encodes CDR1 SNHLY and CDR2 FYNNEI. Here the CDR3 reads CASRSDSGGNQPQHF. CDR3 nucleotides: TGTGCCAGCAGGTCCGACAGTGGGGGCAATCAGCCCCAGCATTTT. The variable domain in full, with the rest retrieved from reference TRBV2 and TRBJ1-5, is EPEVTQTPSHQVTQMGQEVILRCVPISNHLYFYWYRQILGQKVEFLVSFYNNEISEKSEIFDDQFSVERPDGSNFTLKIRSTKLEDSAMYFCASRSDSGGNQPQHFGDGTRLSIL.

J is TRBJ2-6 and V is TRBV7-8, with D maybe TRBD2 (6 bases). Germline V gene lookup returns CDR1 SGHVS and CDR2 FQNEAQ. V lost 5 bases and J 10 bases, leaving 15 bases between the germline ends. CDR3 length: 14 amino acids. The CDR3 is CASSRDSHRNVLTF. DNA for the CDR3: TGTGCCAGCAGCCGGGACTCTCATAGAAACGTCCTGACTTTC. Filled out from reference TRBV7-8 and TRBJ2-6, the complete variable domain reads GAGVSQSPRYKVAKRGQDVALRCDPISGHVSLFWYQQALGQGPEFLTYFQNEAQLDKSGLPSDRFFAERPEGSVSTLKIQRTQQEDSAVYLCASSRDSHRNVLTFGAGSRLTVL.

The J gene is TRBJ2-7, the V gene TRBV27, with D perhaps matching TRBD1 or TRBD2 (6 bases each). The germline V and J ends were trimmed by 3 bases and 4 bases, with 13 bases remaining between them. The germline gives CDR1 MNHEY, CDR2 SMNVEV (reference sequence). The CDR3 contains 14 residues. The CDR3 sequence: CASSFKGEEYEQYF. The CDR3 DNA sequence: TGTGCCAGCAGTTTTAAGGGGGAGGAGTACGAGCAGTACTTC.

The count of this clone is one. The V and J genes are TRBV9 and TRBJ2-2; D remains unclear. CDR3 length equals 14 residues. V lost 3 bases to trimming and J lost 6 bases, with 12 bases between them. The germline V gene encodes CDR1 SGDLS and CDR2 YYNGEE. CDR3: CASSEKGFPGELFF. The DNA of the CDR3 is TGTGCCAGCAGCGAGAAGGGTTTTCCCGGGGAGCTGTTTTTT.

This chain uses TRBV19 with TRBJ2-5; 9 bases agree with TRBD2. The CDR3 has 15 residues. The V segment lost 6 bases and the J segment 6 bases; nucleotides outside the gene matches: 11. Germline V gives CDR1 LNHDA, CDR2 SQIVND (reference sequence). The CDR3 DNA reads as TGTGCCAGTAGCGGGGCGGGAGGGCCTAGGAAGACCCAGTACTTC. Encoded protein: CASSGAGGPRKTQYF.

This chain connects TRBV10-2 to TRBJ2-1; 10 positions match TRBD2. The V gene's germline CDR1 is WSHSY and CDR2 SAAADI. This CDR3 is 18 amino acids long. The ends lost 1 base at V and 2 bases at J; junction bases unmatched: 8. As DNA, the CDR3 is TGCGCCAGCAGTGAGTGGGCTAGCGGGAGCCCTACCTACAATGAGCAGTTCTTC. It yields the protein CASSEWASGSPTYNEQFF.

The chain is built from TRBV4-1 and TRBJ2-1; maybe TRBD1 (6 bases). V dropped 0 bases and J dropped 3 bases, with 12 bases sitting between them. CDR3 length equals 16 residues. CDR1 is MGHRA, CDR2 YSYEKL, per germline. The DNA for the CDR3 is TGCGCCAGCAGCCAAGATAGGCAGGGGCACTACAATGAGCAGTTCTTC. It specifies CASSQDRQGHYNEQFF.

This clone came up once. The rearrangement joins TRBV5-1 to TRBJ2-3; no firm D call. The CDR3 length is 15 residues. The V gene's germline CDR1 is SGHRS and CDR2 YFSETQ. V lost 0 bases to trimming and J lost 1 base, with 9 bases between them. The CDR3 sequence is CASSLVGPGTDTQYF. The CDR3 region has the DNA TGCGCCAGCAGCTTGGTGGGTCCTGGCACAGATACGCAGTATTTT.

The rearrangement uses TRBV30 and TRBJ2-1; TRBD2 might be the D (6 bases). Per the germline V gene, CDR1 is GTSNPN and CDR2 is SVGIG (reference sequence). Between the trimmed V and J ends, which lost 2 bases and 10 bases, there was a span of 21 bases. The CDR3 is 15 amino acids. CDR3 sequence (DNA): TGTGCCTGGAGTAGCGGTCGGCGGGATCCTCGGGAGCAGTTCTTC. Protein: CAWSSGRRDPREQFF.

The V and J genes are TRBV28 and TRBJ1-2; no definite D call. V gave up 8 bases and J gave up 0 bases, with 22 bases separating them. The germline CDR1 and CDR2 sequences are MDHEN and SYDVKM. The CDR3 contains 17 residues. The CDR3 loop reads CASGYRGQTRANYGYTF. CDR3 DNA: TGTGCCAGCGGATATAGAGGGCAAACTAGAGCTAACTATGGCTACACCTTC.

This chain links TRBV19 with TRBJ1-5; D gene ambiguous. With 7 bases removed from V and 0 bases from J, the gap between germline ends came to 19 bases. This CDR3 region has 17 residues. Germline V lookup: CDR1 LNHDA, CDR2 SQIVND (reference sequence). CDR3 nucleotide sequence: TGTGCCAGTACCGATGTCGGAGGGAGCTATAGCAATCAGCCCCAGCATTTT. It is translated as CASTDVGGSYSNQPQHF.

The chain combines TRBV7-9 with TRBJ2-3; 7 nucleotides line up with TRBD2. From germline, CDR1 is SEHNR and CDR2 FQNEAQ (reference sequence). The CDR3 has 15 amino acids. The trim removed 1 base at V and 6 bases at J, leaving 7 bases unmatched. For the CDR3, the DNA is TGTGCCAGCAGCTTAGGCGGGAGTACAGCCGATACGCAGTATTTT. Protein product: CASSLGGSTADTQYF.

The J gene is TRBJ2-7, the V gene TRBV7-9, with 8 nucleotides matching TRBD2. V shed 0 bases and J 0 bases; nucleotides not matched to a gene: 1. This CDR3 is built from 15 residues. Germline loops: CDR1 SEHNR, CDR2 FQNEAQ (reference sequence). CDR3 protein: CASSLAGTSSYEQYF. CDR3 bases: TGTGCCAGCAGCTTAGCCGGGACTAGCTCCTACGAGCAGTACTTC.

The gene calls are TRBV2 and TRBJ2-3; TRBD1 aligns across 8 bases. Germline assignment: CDR1 SNHLY and CDR2 FYNNEI. The CDR3 runs 15 residues. Trimming cost V 5 bases and J 1 base; bases outside gene matches: 5. Here the CDR3 reads CASSPLTGGTDTQYF. Here the CDR3 DNA reads TGTGCCAGCAGTCCACTGACAGGGGGCACAGATACGCAGTATTTT.

The chain uses TRBV28 and TRBJ1-2; 9 nucleotides agree with TRBD1. Germline loops: CDR1 MDHEN, CDR2 SYDVKM. Germline trimming cut 5 bases from V and 5 bases from J; bases unmatched to any gene: 12. This CDR3 is 16 amino acids long. The CDR3: CASSPPRGQGRYGYTF. In DNA, the CDR3 is TGTGCCAGCAGTCCCCCTAGGGGACAGGGCCGGTATGGCTACACCTTC.

The chain has TRBV7-3 and TRBJ2-5, with 7 bases identical to TRBD1. The CDR3 spans 14 residues. CDR1 is SGHTA, CDR2 FQGTGA, per germline. V trimming: 0 bases; J trimming: 2 bases; junction bases outside the gene matches: 0. CDR3 amino acids: CASSLTGQQETQYF. The CDR3 DNA is TGTGCCAGCAGCTTAACGGGACAGCAAGAGACCCAGTACTTC.

The rearrangement uses TRBV27 and TRBJ1-1; TRBD1 agrees at 7 bases. Germline values: CDR1 MNHEY, CDR2 SMNVEV (reference sequence). V dropped 6 bases and J dropped 1; count of bases not matched to a gene: 5. This CDR3 spans 14 amino acids. CDR3 bases: TGTGCCAGCAGGCCGACAGGGCAGAACACTGAAGCTTTCTTT. Amino acid sequence: CASRPTGQNTEAFF.

The chain recombines TRBV28 with TRBJ2-7; D is unclear. CDR1 MDHEN and CDR2 SYDVKM come from the germline V gene. The CDR3 loop spans 14 amino acids. Trimming shortened V by 6 bases and J by 0 bases, and 12 bases separated the two germline ends. CDR3 sequence reads: CASSYPGHSYEQYF. CDR3 DNA sequence: TGTGCCAGCAGCTACCCGGGCCACTCCTACGAGCAGTACTTC. Combining the CDR3 with reference TRBV28 and TRBJ2-7 gives the whole variable domain DVKVTQSSRYLVKRTGEKVFLECVQDMDHENMFWYRQDPGLGLRLIYFSYDVKMKEKGDIPEGYSVSREKKERFSLILESASTNQTSMYLCASSYPGHSYEQYFGPGTRLTVT.